This entry is about one T cell receptor (beta chain). The data were produced by immunoSEQ multiplex PCR, yet TCRdb's version contains in-frame clones alone and is incomplete. Of about 82,000 clones listed, around 87% are singletons. This sample stems from a study of control samples from healthy donors and cancer patients. There are 15 residues in the CDR3. V lost 2 bases, J lost 5 bases, and 9 bases stayed unmatched. Germline assignment: CDR1 SGHRS and CDR2 YFSETQ. The chain carries TRBV5-1 and TRBJ2-5; 7 bases are shared with TRBD1. This sequence originates from a man aged 50-60 years in good health. Sequencing was done on a sample of blood. CDR3 residues: CASSLGTAQGETQYF. Written as DNA, the CDR3 is TGCGCCAGCAGCTTAGGGACAGCCCAGGGGGAGACCCAGTACTTC.